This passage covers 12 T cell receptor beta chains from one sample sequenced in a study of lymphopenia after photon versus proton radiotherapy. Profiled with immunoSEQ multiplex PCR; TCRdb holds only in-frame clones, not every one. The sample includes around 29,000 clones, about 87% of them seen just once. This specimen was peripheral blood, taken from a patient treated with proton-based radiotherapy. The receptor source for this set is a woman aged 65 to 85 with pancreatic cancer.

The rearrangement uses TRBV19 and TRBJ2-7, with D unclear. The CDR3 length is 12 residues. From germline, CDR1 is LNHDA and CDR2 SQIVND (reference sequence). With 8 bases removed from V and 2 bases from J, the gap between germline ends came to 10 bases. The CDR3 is CASASQAYEQYF. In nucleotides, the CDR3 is TGTGCCAGTGCGAGCCAGGCCTACGAGCAGTACTTC.

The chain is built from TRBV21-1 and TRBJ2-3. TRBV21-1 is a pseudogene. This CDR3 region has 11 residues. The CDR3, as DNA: TGTGCCAGCTTTTATTGTGGTACGCAGTATTTT. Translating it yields CASFYCGTQYF.

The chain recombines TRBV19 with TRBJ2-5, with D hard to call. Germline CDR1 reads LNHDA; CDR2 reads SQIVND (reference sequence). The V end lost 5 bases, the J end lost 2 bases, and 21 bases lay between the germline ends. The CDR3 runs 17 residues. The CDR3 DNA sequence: TGTGCCAGTAGTCCTTCGGTTAGGGCAGGCCAGCAAGAGACCCAGTACTTC. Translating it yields CASSPSVRAGQQETQYF. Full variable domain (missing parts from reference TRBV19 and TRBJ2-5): DGGITQSPKYLFRKEGQNVTLSCEQNLNHDAMYWYRQDPGQGLRLIYYSQIVNDFQKGDIAEGYSVSREKKESFPLTVTSAQKNPTAFYLCASSPSVRAGQQETQYFGPGTRLLVL.

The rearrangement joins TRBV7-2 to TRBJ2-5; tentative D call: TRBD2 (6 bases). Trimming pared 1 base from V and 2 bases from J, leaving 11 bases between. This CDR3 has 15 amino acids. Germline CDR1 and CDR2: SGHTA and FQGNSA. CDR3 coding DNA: TGTGCCAGCAGCTTAGATACGGGAGAGCAAGAGACCCAGTACTTC. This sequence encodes CASSLDTGEQETQYF.

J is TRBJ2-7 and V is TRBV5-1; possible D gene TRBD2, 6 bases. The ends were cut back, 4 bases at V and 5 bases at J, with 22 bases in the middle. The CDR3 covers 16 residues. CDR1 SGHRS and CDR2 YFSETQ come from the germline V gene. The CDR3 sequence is CASSAGGSGDKHEQYF. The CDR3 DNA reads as TGCGCCAGCAGCGCTGGGGGGTCGGGGGATAAACACGAGCAGTACTTC.

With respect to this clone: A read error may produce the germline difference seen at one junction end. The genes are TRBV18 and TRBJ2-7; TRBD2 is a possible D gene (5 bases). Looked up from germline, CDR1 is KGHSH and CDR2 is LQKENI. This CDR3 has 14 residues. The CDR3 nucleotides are TGTGCCAGCCCACCACTTGAGGGTTCCTACGAGCAGTACTTC. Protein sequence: CASPPLEGSYEQYF.

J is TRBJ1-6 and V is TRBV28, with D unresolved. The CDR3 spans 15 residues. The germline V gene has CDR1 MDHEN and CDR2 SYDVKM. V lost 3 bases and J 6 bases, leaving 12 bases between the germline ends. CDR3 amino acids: CASSFQGISNSPLHF. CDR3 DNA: TGTGCCAGCAGTTTCCAAGGGATAAGTAATTCACCCCTCCACTTT.

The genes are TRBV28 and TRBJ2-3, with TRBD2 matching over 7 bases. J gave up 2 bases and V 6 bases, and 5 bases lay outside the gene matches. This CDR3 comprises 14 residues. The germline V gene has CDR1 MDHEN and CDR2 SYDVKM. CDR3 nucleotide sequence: TGTGCCAGCAGGTCTCTAGCGGCCACAGATACGCAGTATTTT. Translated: CASRSLAATDTQYF. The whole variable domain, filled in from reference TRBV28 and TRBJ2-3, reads DVKVTQSSRYLVKRTGEKVFLECVQDMDHENMFWYRQDPGLGLRLIYFSYDVKMKEKGDIPEGYSVSREKKERFSLILESASTNQTSMYLCASRSLAATDTQYFGPGTRLTVL.

CDR3: CASSSTGTGYTGELFF. The CDR3 DNA is TGTGCCAGCAGCTCAACCGGGACAGGGTACACCGGGGAGCTGTTTTTT. The rearrangement links TRBV7-2 to TRBJ2-2; TRBD1 agrees at 9 bases. The CDR3 is made up of 16 amino acids. V was pared by 4 bases and J by 3 bases, with 6 bases of the junction left unmatched. Germline CDR1 is SGHTA and CDR2 is FQGNSA. Using reference TRBV7-2 and TRBJ2-2 for the parts outside the CDR3, the full variable domain is GAGVSQSPSNKVTEKGKDVELRCDPISGHTALYWYRQSLGQGLEFLIYFQGNSAPDKSGLPSDRFSAERTGGSVSTLTIQRTQQEDSAVYLCASSSTGTGYTGELFFGEGSRLTVL.

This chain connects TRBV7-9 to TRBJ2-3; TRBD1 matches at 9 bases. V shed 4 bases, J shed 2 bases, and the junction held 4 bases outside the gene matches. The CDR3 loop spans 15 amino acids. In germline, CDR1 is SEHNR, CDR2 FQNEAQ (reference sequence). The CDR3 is CASSSTGGNTDTQYF. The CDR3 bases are TGTGCCAGCAGCTCGACAGGGGGTAACACAGATACGCAGTATTTT.

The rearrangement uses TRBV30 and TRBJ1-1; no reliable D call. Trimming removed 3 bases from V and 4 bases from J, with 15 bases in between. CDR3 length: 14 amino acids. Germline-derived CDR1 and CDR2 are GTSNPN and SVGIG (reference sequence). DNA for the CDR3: TGTGCCTGGAGAAAAACCCGACTAGGCACTGAAGCTTTCTTT. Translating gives CAWRKTRLGTEAFF.

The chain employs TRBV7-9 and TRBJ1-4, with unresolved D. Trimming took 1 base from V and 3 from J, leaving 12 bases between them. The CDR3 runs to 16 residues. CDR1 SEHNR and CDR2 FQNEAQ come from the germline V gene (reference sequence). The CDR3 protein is CASSLGPQSANEKLFF. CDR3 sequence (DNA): TGTGCCAGCAGCTTAGGACCTCAATCGGCTAATGAAAAACTGTTTTTT.